The next 24 T cell receptor beta chains were all read from a single sample in a study of OX40 agonist ivuxolimab in advanced cancers. TCRdb keeps only in-frame clones here, not all; method: immunoSEQ multiplex PCR. The sample contains 60,000 to 75,000 clones, 70% to 90% of which appear only once. The material was CD4+ or CD8+ T cells sorted from blood, obtained in a trial of the OX40 agonist ivuxolimab. The receptors derive from an adult with an advanced solid tumor such as melanoma, head and neck, liver or kidney cancer.

The rearrangement uses TRBV19 and TRBJ2-1; 8 positions match TRBD2. Germline V gene sequence: CDR1 LNHDA, CDR2 SQIVND (reference sequence). With 1 base clipped from V and 6 bases from J, the junction kept 8 bases outside the gene matches. The length of the CDR3 is 16 residues. The CDR3, as DNA: TGTGCCAGTAGTATAGGCACGGGACTAGGTACCAATGAGCAGTTCTTC. Translation: CASSIGTGLGTNEQFF.

The sample holds one count of this clone. The J gene is TRBJ1-3, the V gene TRBV7-8; D is uncertain. Germline V gives CDR1 SGHVS, CDR2 FQNEAQ. The CDR3 spans 14 residues. Trimming removed 5 bases at V and 0 bases at J, with 8 bases between. The DNA of the CDR3 is TGTGCCAGCAGCGTACAATTCTCTGGAAACACCATATATTTT. Its translation: CASSVQFSGNTIYF.

The CDR3 region is CASSQLGSGGGEQFF. CDR3 DNA: TGTGCCAGCAGCCAGCTAGGTTCAGGCGGGGGTGAGCAGTTCTTC. The genes are TRBV7-9 and TRBJ2-1, with TRBD2 matching 7 bases. The junction had 13 bases not matched to a gene; V was cut back by 5 bases and J by 9 bases. Germline CDR1 SEHNR, CDR2 FQNEAQ (reference sequence). The CDR3 contains 15 residues. The entire variable domain, with the rest obtained from reference TRBV7-9 and TRBJ2-1, is as follows: DTGVSQNPRHKITKRGQNVTFRCDPISEHNRLYWYRQTLGQGPEFLTYFQNEAQLEKSRLLSDRFSAERPKGSFSTLEIQRTEQGDSAMYLCASSQLGSGGGEQFFGPGTRLTVL.

V gene TRBV14 combines with J gene TRBJ2-1; 15 nucleotides line up with TRBD2. Unmatched junction bases numbered 3, after V lost 2 bases and J lost 7 bases. Germline lookup yields CDR1 SGHDN and CDR2 FVKESK. The CDR3 covers 16 residues. Written as DNA, the CDR3 is TGTGCCAGCAGCCAACCCGGACTAGCGGGAGGGAATGAGCAGTTCTTC. Its protein product is CASSQPGLAGGNEQFF.

The chain joins TRBV30 to TRBJ1-1, with D unresolved. The V end was cut by 0 bases, the J end by 7 bases, with 12 bases between. CDR1 GTSNPN and CDR2 SVGIG come from the germline V gene (reference sequence). CDR3 length equals 13 residues. CDR3: CAWSVPPAGEAFF. Written as DNA, the CDR3 is TGTGCCTGGAGTGTACCCCCGGCGGGTGAAGCTTTCTTT.

This clone was seen just once. The gene calls are TRBV7-2 and TRBJ2-3; 10 bases line up with TRBD2. The CDR3 covers 17 residues. J gave up 1 base and V 2 bases, and 6 bases lay outside the gene matches. Per germline, CDR1 SGHTA and CDR2 FQGNSA. CDR3 DNA sequence: TGTGCCAGCAGCTTATGGACTAGCGGAACCGGCACAGATACGCAGTATTTT. Its translation is CASSLWTSGTGTDTQYF.

The chain joins TRBV11-2 to TRBJ2-3; perhaps TRBD1 as D (6 bases). Trimming removed 6 bases at V and 4 bases at J, with 14 bases between. CDR1 is SGHAT, CDR2 FQNNGV, per germline. The CDR3 totals 14 residues. The CDR3 protein is CASSQQGTPDTQYF. In DNA, the CDR3 is TGTGCCAGCAGTCAACAGGGTACCCCAGATACGCAGTATTTT.

The chain employs TRBV2 and TRBJ1-2; TRBD1 might be the D (5 bases). The germline CDR1 and CDR2 sequences are SNHLY and FYNNEI. The germline V and J ends were trimmed by 2 bases and 2 bases, with 15 bases remaining between them. This CDR3 region has 16 residues. The CDR3 DNA sequence: TGTGCCAGCAGTGAAAGCCGCACCCCAGGGAACTATGGCTACACCTTC. Residues: CASSESRTPGNYGYTF.

The genes are TRBV9 and TRBJ2-1; 7 nucleotides align to TRBD2. The CDR3 has 15 amino acids. V dropped 4 bases and J dropped 3; count of bases not matched to a gene: 7. Germline V CDR1 and CDR2: SGDLS, YYNGEE. The CDR3 nucleotides read TGTGCCAGCAGCCCCGGACTAGGCCTCTACAATGAGCAGTTCTTC. Its protein is CASSPGLGLYNEQFF.

The V gene is TRBV29-1, the J gene TRBJ2-2, with 8 bases fitting TRBD2. The CDR3 extends over 16 amino acids. Looked up from germline, CDR1 is SQVTM and CDR2 is ANQGSEA. The junction had 7 bases not matched to a gene; V was cut back by 3 bases and J by 1 base. The CDR3 region has the DNA TGCAGCGTTGACGGGGGGGCAGGAGGGAACACCGGGGAGCTGTTTTTT. This gives the protein CSVDGGAGGNTGELFF.

The J gene is TRBJ1-5, the V gene TRBV30, with a possible D match to TRBD1 (5 bases). The germline gives CDR1 GTSNPN, CDR2 SVGIG (reference sequence). With 0 bases removed from V and 9 bases from J, the gap between germline ends came to 12 bases. This CDR3 region has 13 residues. CDR3 residues: CAWSVTGLRPQHF. DNA of the CDR3: TGTGCCTGGAGTGTAACGGGACTAAGGCCCCAGCATTTT.

As concerns this clone: The junction and the germline gene differ at one end; a read error may be behind it. Other DNA sequences in this sample translate to the same CDR3. The rearrangement links TRBV5-6 to TRBJ1-5; no clear D gene. Germline V gives CDR1 SGHDT, CDR2 YYEEEE. CDR3 length: 14 residues. DNA of the CDR3: TGTGCCAGCAGCTGGGGATCGCGCAATCAGCCCCAGCACTTT. Amino acids: CASSWGSRNQPQHF. Full variable domain (outside the CDR3, taken from reference TRBV5-6 and TRBJ1-5): DAGVTQSPTHLIKTRGQQVTLRCSPKSGHDTVSWYQQALGQGPQFIFQYYEEEERQRGNFPDRFSGHQFPNYSSELNVNALLLGDSALYLCASSWGSRNQPQHFGDGTRLSIL.

The chain recombines TRBV15 with TRBJ2-3; D gene uncertain. CDR3 length: 14 amino acids. The germline gives CDR1 LNHNV, CDR2 YYDKDF (reference sequence). Between the trimmed V and J ends, which lost 2 bases and 2 bases, there was a span of 8 bases. CDR3 in amino acids: CATSRSLATDTQYF. For the CDR3, the DNA is TGTGCCACCAGCAGAAGTTTAGCCACAGATACGCAGTATTTT.

V gene TRBV19 combines with J gene TRBJ1-1; D not certain. The germline V gene encodes CDR1 LNHDA and CDR2 SQIVND (reference sequence). CDR3 length: 14 amino acids. With 5 bases removed from V and 0 bases from J, the gap between germline ends came to 10 bases. CDR3 in amino acids: CASSPGWMNTEAFF. In DNA form, the CDR3 reads TGTGCCAGTAGTCCTGGGTGGATGAACACTGAAGCTTTCTTT.

The sample holds a few counts of this clone. J is TRBJ1-1 and V is TRBV11-2, with TRBD1 as a possible D gene (6 bases). V was cut by 2 bases and J by 0 bases, with 13 bases left in between. Germline CDR1 is SGHAT and CDR2 is FQNNGV. The CDR3 is made up of 16 amino acids. Written as DNA, the CDR3 is TGTGCCAGCAGCTTACGACAGGACAAAATGAACACTGAAGCTTTCTTT. This translates into CASSLRQDKMNTEAFF.

The chain recombines TRBV7-9 with TRBJ2-7; D gene ambiguous. Looked up from germline, CDR1 is SEHNR and CDR2 is FQNEAQ (reference sequence). The germline V and J ends were trimmed by 3 bases and 9 bases, with 12 bases remaining between them. The CDR3 consists of 12 residues. CDR3 in amino acids: CASSFPLGGQYF. The CDR3 nucleotides are TGTGCCAGCAGCTTCCCTCTGGGCGGGCAGTACTTC.

Only one count was recorded for this clone. This sequence joins TRBV6-6 and TRBJ2-1; D remains ambiguous. In germline, CDR1 is MNHNY, CDR2 SVGAGI (reference sequence). With 2 bases removed from V and 7 bases from J, the gap between germline ends came to 6 bases. This CDR3 region has 12 residues. As DNA, the CDR3 is TGTGCCAGCAGTTACATTCGGAATGAGCAGTTCTTC. The encoded protein is CASSYIRNEQFF.

The chain carries TRBV18 and TRBJ2-5; D might be TRBD1 (7 bases). The CDR3 has 13 residues. V lost 11 bases and J lost 4, with 17 bases in between. Germline V gene sequence: CDR1 KGHSH, CDR2 LQKENI. The DNA of the CDR3 is TGTGCCTCCCACGCGGGACAGAGAGAGACCCAGTACTTC. This sequence encodes CASHAGQRETQYF.

This chain links TRBV11-3 with TRBJ2-3; D is ambiguous. The V gene lost 1 base and the J gene lost 2 bases, with 7 bases spanning the gap. The germline V gene has CDR1 SGHNT and CDR2 YENEEA. This CDR3 comprises 14 residues. CDR3 sequence: CASSLVPDTDTQYF. DNA of the CDR3: TGTGCCAGCAGCTTAGTTCCGGACACAGATACGCAGTATTTT.

The chain couples TRBV27 to TRBJ1-5; D remains unclear. CDR1 is MNHEY and CDR2 is SMNVEV in the germline V gene (reference sequence). The CDR3 contains 20 residues. With 7 bases removed from V and 1 base from J, the gap between germline ends came to 29 bases. The CDR3 region is CASTRVAGIYGSMSNQPQHF. DNA of the CDR3: TGTGCCAGCACCCGGGTAGCGGGGATTTACGGTTCAATGAGCAATCAGCCCCAGCATTTT.

The chain couples TRBV10-3 to TRBJ1-6; TRBD1 matches at 7 bases. CDR1 and CDR2 (germline): ENHRY, SYGVKD. This CDR3 contains 14 residues. V shed 0 bases, J shed 7 bases, and the junction held 0 bases outside the gene matches. The CDR3 sequence is CAISESTGNSPLHF. The DNA for the CDR3 is TGTGCCATCAGTGAGTCGACAGGGAATTCACCCCTCCACTTT.

The J gene is TRBJ2-3, the V gene TRBV7-9, with D perhaps matching TRBD1 or TRBD2 (6 bases each). The V and J ends lost 11 bases and 4 bases respectively, with 19 bases between them. Germline CDR1 and CDR2: SEHNR and FQNEAQ (reference sequence). The CDR3 is 14 residues long. In DNA, the CDR3 is TGTGCCTCAAAAAGGGGGGATGAGGCAGATACGCAGTATTTT. Its protein is CASKRGDEADTQYF.

This chain uses TRBV28 with TRBJ1-5; D possibly corresponds to TRBD1 (6 bases). V was pared by 7 bases and J by 1 base, with 11 bases between. CDR1 MDHEN and CDR2 SYDVKM come from the germline V gene. The length of the CDR3 is 14 residues. CDR3 sequence: CASKNDRSNQPQHF. CDR3 DNA: TGTGCCAGCAAAAATGACAGGAGCAATCAGCCCCAGCATTTT.

This sequence joins TRBV7-6 and TRBJ2-6; 7 positions agree with TRBD1. The CDR3 loop spans 16 amino acids. Germline loops: CDR1 SGHVS, CDR2 FNYEAQ. Unmatched junction bases numbered 4, after V lost 5 bases and J lost 0 bases. DNA for the CDR3: TGTGCCAGCAGCAGACAGGGTCCCTCTGGGGCCAACGTCCTGACTTTC. Protein: CASSRQGPSGANVLTF.